The entry that follows covers one TCR beta chain sequence. Sample-barcoded 5' priming and a J-beta primer mix drove a second PCR of about 6 to 11 cycles. TCRdb re-analysed the 5' RACE reads in MiXCR, keeping a single row per CDR3 protein. The sample has about 800,000 distinct CDR3 sequences; 55% to 70% are singletons. The data were taken from a study of blood T cells in healthy people across ages. V was pared by 3 bases and J by 2 bases, with 8 bases between. Germline V lookup: CDR1 LNHNV, CDR2 YYDKDF (reference sequence). This CDR3 has 14 residues. This TCR came from a man aged 30 to 45 in good health. Sequenced material: blood. J is TRBJ1-5 and V is TRBV15; D unresolved. The CDR3 loop is CATSRGWGNQPQHF. CDR3 bases: TGTGCCACCAGCAGGGGTTGGGGCAATCAGCCCCAGCATTTT.